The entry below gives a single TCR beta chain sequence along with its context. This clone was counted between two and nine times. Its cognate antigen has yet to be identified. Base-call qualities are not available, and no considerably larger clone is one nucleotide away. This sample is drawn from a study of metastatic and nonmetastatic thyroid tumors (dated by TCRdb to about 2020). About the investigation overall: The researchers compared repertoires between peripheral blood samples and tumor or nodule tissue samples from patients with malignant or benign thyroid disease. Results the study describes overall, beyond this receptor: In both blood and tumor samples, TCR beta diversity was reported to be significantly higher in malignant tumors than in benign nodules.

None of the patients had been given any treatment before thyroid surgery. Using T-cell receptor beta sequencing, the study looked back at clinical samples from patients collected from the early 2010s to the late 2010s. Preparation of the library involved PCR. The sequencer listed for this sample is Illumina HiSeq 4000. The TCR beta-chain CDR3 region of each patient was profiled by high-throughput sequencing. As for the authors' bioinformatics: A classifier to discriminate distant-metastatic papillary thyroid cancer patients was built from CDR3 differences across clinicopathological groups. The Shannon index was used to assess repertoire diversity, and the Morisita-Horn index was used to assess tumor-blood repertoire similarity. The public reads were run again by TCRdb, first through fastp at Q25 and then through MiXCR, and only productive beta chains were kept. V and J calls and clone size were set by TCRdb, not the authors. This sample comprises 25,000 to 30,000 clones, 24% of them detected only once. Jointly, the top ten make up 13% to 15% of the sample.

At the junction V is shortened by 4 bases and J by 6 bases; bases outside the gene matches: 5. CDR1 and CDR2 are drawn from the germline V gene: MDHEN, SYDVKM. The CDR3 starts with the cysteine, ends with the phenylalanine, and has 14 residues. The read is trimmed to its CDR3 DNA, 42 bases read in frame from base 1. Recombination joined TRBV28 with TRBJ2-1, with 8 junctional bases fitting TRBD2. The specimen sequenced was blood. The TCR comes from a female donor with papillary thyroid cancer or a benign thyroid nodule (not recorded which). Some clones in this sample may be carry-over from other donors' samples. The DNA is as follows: TGTGCCAGCAGTTACGGGGGGGCCGTCAATGAGCAGTTCTTC. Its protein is CASSYGGAVNEQFF. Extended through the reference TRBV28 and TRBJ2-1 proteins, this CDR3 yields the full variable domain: DVKVTQSSRYLVKRTGEKVFLECVQDMDHENMFWYRQDPGLGLRLIYFSYDVKMKEKGDIPEGYSVSREKKERFSLILESASTNQTSMYLCASSYGGAVNEQFFGPGTRLTVL.